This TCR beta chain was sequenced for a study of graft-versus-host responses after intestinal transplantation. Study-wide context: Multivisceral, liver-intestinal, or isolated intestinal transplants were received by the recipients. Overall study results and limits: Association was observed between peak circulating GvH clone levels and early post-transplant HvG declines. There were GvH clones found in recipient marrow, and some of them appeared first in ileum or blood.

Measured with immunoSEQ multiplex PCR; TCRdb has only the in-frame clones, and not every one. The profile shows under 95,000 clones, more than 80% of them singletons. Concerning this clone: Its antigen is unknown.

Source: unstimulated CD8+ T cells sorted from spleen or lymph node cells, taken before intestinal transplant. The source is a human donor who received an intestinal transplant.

This CDR3 is CASQGHGVFEQYF. In nucleotides, the CDR3 is TGTGCCAGCCAGGGACACGGAGTTTTCGAGCAGTACTTC. The chain combines TRBV2 with TRBJ2-7; D perhaps matches TRBD1 (6 bases). This CDR3 has 13 amino acids. The V gene's germline CDR1 is SNHLY and CDR2 FYNNEI. Trimming took 8 bases from V and 6 from J, leaving 17 bases between them.